This TCR beta chain emerged from a study of shared clonotypes between healthy human individuals. For the study at large: Each donor's CD8 memory used one plate, CD8 naive two, each CD4 subset three.

This clone has just one count. The antigen remains undetermined. Study-level points and caveats: The study generally estimated greater richness for naive than memory subsets.

Sequenced by immunoSEQ multiplex PCR; TCRdb stores in-frame clones only, minus some. The sample has approximately 2.4 million clones, about 94% seen once. This clonotype originated in a man aged 18 to 30 in good health. What was sequenced was naive CD4+ T cells sorted from blood. Stated subset: CD45RA+ positively selected.

The CDR3 here is CASSSRGRDQETQYF. The CDR3 DNA reads TGCGCCAGCAGCTCCAGGGGGCGCGACCAAGAGACCCAGTACTTC. The V and J genes are TRBV5-1 and TRBJ2-5, with 8 positions matching TRBD1. V dropped 3 bases and J dropped 0; count of bases not matched to a gene: 4. The CDR3 length is 15 residues. The germline V gene encodes CDR1 SGHRS and CDR2 YFSETQ.